Listed below are T cell receptor beta chains from one sample, sequenced in a study of cytomegalovirus exposure and HLA in healthy donors. The table came from immunoSEQ multiplex PCR; TCRdb's copy has only in-frame clones and leaves some out. The sample yields approximately 150,000 clones, 77% seen once. The sample consisted of PBMCs. All receptors come from a woman aged 25 to 39 in good health and CMV-seropositive. Each CDR3 is given with its conserved first and last residue. D genes are given only for firm matches. Size is omitted from some rows. Given values are once, few, many or a class for expanded clones.

d_call j_call clone_size v_call cdr3_nt cdr3_aa
NA TRBJ1-1 NA TRBV19 TGTGCCAGTAGTTCTTACCCGACAGGAAACACTGAAGCTTTCTTT CASSSYPTGNTEAFF
NA TRBJ2-2 once TRBV7-8 TGTGCCAGCAGCTTAGGTTGGGAGGCTGGCACCGGGGAGCTGTTTTTT CASSLGWEAGTGELFF
NA TRBJ2-6 NA TRBV30 TGTGCCTGGAGTAGGAGCTCTGGGGCCAACGTCCTGACTTTC CAWSRSSGANVLTF
NA TRBJ2-1 NA TRBV10-1 TGCGCCAGCAGTGAGAAACGGGGTGGCTCCTACAATGAGCAGTTCTTC CASSEKRGGSYNEQFF
TRBD1 TRBJ2-5 NA TRBV5-1 TGCGCCAGCAGCTTGGGGGGGACAGCCGGTCGAGAGACCCAGTACTTC CASSLGGTAGRETQYF
NA TRBJ2-7 NA TRBV5-1 TGCGCCAGCAGCTTGGCCATGGGGCGCGGATCCTACGAGCAGTACTTC CASSLAMGRGSYEQYF
TRBD1 TRBJ2-5 NA TRBV19 TGTGCCAGAGGACAGGGGGCGCGAGAGACCCAGTACTTC CARGQGARETQYF
TRBD2 TRBJ2-5 NA TRBV9 TGTGCCAGCAGCGTAGCCCCCATAGCGGCTAGCGGGAGGCAAGAGACCCAGTACTTC CASSVAPIAASGRQETQYF
TRBD2 TRBJ2-7 few TRBV11-3 TGTGCCAGCAGGGGGGAGGGCCAACACGAGCAGTACTTC CASRGEGQHEQYF
NA TRBJ2-7 NA TRBV7-2 TGTGCCAGCAGCTTAGAGCCTAGTTACTACGAGCAGTACTTC CASSLEPSYYEQYF
TRBD1 TRBJ1-5 NA TRBV7-8 TGTGCCAGCAGCCTGACAGGGGGCAATCAGCCCCAGCATTTT CASSLTGGNQPQHF
NA TRBJ1-1 NA TRBV28 TGTGTCATCAGCCAGGGGAGAGGCACTGAAGCTTTCTTT CVISQGRGTEAFF
NA TRBJ2-5 NA TRBV4-2 TGTGCCAGCAGCCAGGTCCGCGGGGAGACCCAGTACTTC CASSQVRGETQYF
TRBD1 TRBJ1-2 NA TRBV4-1 TGCGCCAGCAGCTGGTCAATGGGACAGGGCACTAACTATGGCTACACCTTC CASSWSMGQGTNYGYTF
NA TRBJ1-3 NA TRBV28 TGTGCCACCGAACCAGGACGGGCGGGCACCATATATTTT CATEPGRAGTIYF
TRBD2 TRBJ2-5 NA TRBV2 TGTGCCAGCAGTGATTGGGCGGGAGGGCTGTCGGAGACCCAGTACTTC CASSDWAGGLSETQYF
TRBD2 TRBJ2-3 NA TRBV7-9 TGTGCCAGCAGCCCGTCAGGCCTAGCGGGAGTCAGGGATACGCAGTATTTT CASSPSGLAGVRDTQYF
NA TRBJ1-1 NA TRBV5-4 TGTGCCAGCAGCGGCCGCAGGGTAGGGAACACTGAAGCTTTCTTT CASSGRRVGNTEAFF
TRBD1 TRBJ2-4 NA TRBV4-3 TGCGCCAGCAGCCTCGGGACAGGGGGCGGGGGAAACATTCAGTACTTC CASSLGTGGGGNIQYF
TRBD2 TRBJ2-3 NA TRBV25-1 TGTGCCAGCAGTGAACTAGCGGGAGGGCAAGGCACAGATACGCAGTATTTT CASSELAGGQGTDTQYF
TRBD2 TRBJ2-1 NA TRBV11-2 TGTGCCAGCAGCTTAGGACTAGCGGGAACCAACAATGAGCAGTTCTTC CASSLGLAGTNNEQFF
TRBD1 TRBJ2-7 NA TRBV7-8 TGTGCCAGCAGCTACGCCTTGGAACAGGGGGTCAACGAGCAGTACTTC CASSYALEQGVNEQYF
NA TRBJ2-5 once TRBV28 TGTGCCAGCAGTTTATCCTACGACCTAGCAAAAGAGACCCAGTACTTC CASSLSYDLAKETQYF
NA TRBJ1-2 NA TRBV6-1 TGTGCCAGCAGTGACTCAGTTTGGGGCTACACCTTC CASSDSVWGYTF
NA TRBJ1-1 NA TRBV6-6 TGTGCCAGCAGTTACTCAATGGGGGGATGGACTGAAGCTTTCTTT CASSYSMGGWTEAFF
NA TRBJ1-1 NA TRBV27 TGTGCCAGCAGTTTATTAGGACATATGAACACTGAAGCTTTCTTT CASSLLGHMNTEAFF
TRBD2 TRBJ2-7 NA TRBV28 TGTGCCAGCAGTCTAAGCGGGATAGGCTACGAGCAGTACTTC CASSLSGIGYEQYF
TRBD1 TRBJ1-2 NA TRBV9 TGTGCCAGCAGCGCGGACAGGGATGGCTACACCTTC CASSADRDGYTF
NA TRBJ1-1 NA TRBV7-8 TGTGCCAGCAGCTTCTCGACTTATACAATGAACACTGAAGCTTTCTTT CASSFSTYTMNTEAFF
TRBD2 TRBJ2-7 NA TRBV18 TGTGCCAGCTCACAGGAGCGGGAGATAACCTACGAGCAGTACTTC CASSQEREITYEQYF
NA TRBJ2-7 NA TRBV6-5 TGTGCCAGCAGTCAGGGGTCCTACGAGCAGTACTTC CASSQGSYEQYF
NA TRBJ2-7 few TRBV4-3 TGCGCCAGCAGCCAAGTATGGGGCGGAAACCCCTACGAGCAGTACTTC CASSQVWGGNPYEQYF
TRBD1 TRBJ2-1 NA TRBV7-8 TGTGCCAGCAGCTTAGGACAGGGGGCCGGTTACAATGAGCAGTTCTTC CASSLGQGAGYNEQFF
TRBD1 TRBJ1-5 NA TRBV10-3 TGTGCCATCAGACAGGGGTTGGGGAGCAATCAGCCCCAGCATTTT CAIRQGLGSNQPQHF
NA TRBJ2-7 few TRBV9 TGTGCCAGCGGTCCGGTTTTAAATCCCTACGAGCAGTACTTC CASGPVLNPYEQYF
NA TRBJ1-5 NA TRBV6-1 TGTGCCAGCACCACAGGGATGGTTCAGCCCCAGCATTTT CASTTGMVQPQHF
NA TRBJ2-1 NA TRBV4-1 TGCGCCAGCAGCCAAGATCCACACGGGGGGCCCTACAATGAGCAGTTCTTC CASSQDPHGGPYNEQFF
TRBD1 TRBJ2-3 NA TRBV30 TGTGCCTGGAGCCGGGACAGATCAGATACGCAGTATTTT CAWSRDRSDTQYF
NA TRBJ2-7 NA TRBV5-1 TGCGCCAGCAGCTTGGTAGGGGCCGAGCAGTACTTC CASSLVGAEQYF
NA TRBJ1-5 once TRBV25-1 TGTGCCAGCAGTGAATATGGGAGCTATCAGCCCCAGCATTTT CASSEYGSYQPQHF
TRBD2 TRBJ2-1 NA TRBV6-6 TGTGCCAGCAGTCCCCGAGGGGCGGGGGAGGCTTCTGAGCAGTTCTTC CASSPRGAGEASEQFF
NA TRBJ2-5 NA TRBV2 TGTGCCAGCATCGGGCGGGGCGTGGAGACCCAGTACTTC CASIGRGVETQYF